This T cell receptor beta chain was found in a study of T cells in Graves' hyperthyroidism and ophthalmopathy. For the study at large: Any treatment followed the collection of peripheral blood at initial diagnosis.

This CDR3 has 14 amino acids. The germline CDR1 and CDR2 sequences are SGHVS and FQNEAQ. The study's findings and limits: The model foresaw ophthalmopathy a median roughly 6 months prior to onset.

TCR beta CDR3 sequences were amplified from RNA transcripts. The HTBI set primed first-round TCR CDR3 RT-PCR. Each CDR3 protein gets one entry after TCRdb re-called the multiplex PCR reads with MiXCR. Found here are roughly 740,000 distinct CDR3 sequences, about 16% of them singletons; the top ten hold around 8%. Of note for this clonotype: Its target is unknown. One end of the junction fails to match germline, which may point to a read error.

Those with hyperthyroidism were 18 to 65 years old, newly diagnosed, and ill for under 2 months. The PBMCs studied were ones that came from 10 ml fresh peripheral blood. Sequencing input: blood. This chain uses TRBV7-8 with TRBJ2-3, with TRBD1 as a possible D gene (6 bases). The clonotype originates from a man younger than 35 with Graves' hyperthyroidism. The CDR3 loop is CANSRDTITDTQYF. CDR3 sequence (DNA): TGTGCCAACAGCCGGGACACTATCACAGATACGCAGTATTTT. Supplemented by reference TRBV7-8 and TRBJ2-3, the full variable domain reads GAGVSQSPRYKVAKRGQDVALRCDPISGHVSLFWYQQALGQGPEFLTYFQNEAQLDKSGLPSDRFFAERPEGSVSTLKIQRTQQEDSAVYLCANSRDTITDTQYFGPGTRLTVL.